This T cell receptor (beta chain) is from a study of shared clonotypes between healthy human individuals (TCRdb year 2020). As for the study more broadly: A few men and a couple of women, aged 18 to 49 years, made up the cohort. For each donor, CD4 naive and CD4 memory were each given three plates, CD8 naive was given two plates, and CD8 memory was given one plate. Per donor, leukapheresis produced somewhere between about 0.85 and 8.9 billion PBMCs. To increase sequencing depth and limit assay-specific biases, different laboratories used diverse techniques to prepare libraries and sequence TCR repertoires. To estimate repertoire size and how much clonotype sharing occurs between individuals, the study deeply sequenced the blood TCR repertoires of about 5 healthy adults. The paper as a whole reports these results and caveats: Pairwise subsampling led to the expectation that sequencing depth would affect the degree of clonotype sharing among donors. Roughly 5% of naive CD4, 3.5% of naive CD8, roughly 2.4% of memory CD4, and around 0.42% of memory CD8 clonotypes were shared across a few donors. Only blood was sampled, and tissue TCR repertoires likely differ from those in blood. The small number of donors limited the genetic and exposure-history diversity represented. Naive subsets generally had larger estimated clonotype richness than memory subsets. Clonotypes shared by all four sorted-subset donors showed higher generation probabilities than non-shared clonotypes. Rarefaction of sorted-subset datasets indicated incomplete sequencing despite the large sequencing depth.

The donors were healthy, HIV-negative adults with no recently reported acute infections or vaccinations. Only Caucasian adults living in Nashville, Tennessee, USA were represented among the donors. Magnetic negative selection was used to enrich CD4+ T cells, after which naive cells were positively selected on CD45RA and the negative fraction became the memory subset. After blood collection by leukapheresis, PBMCs were isolated using Ficoll-Histopaque density gradient centrifugation and then cryopreserved in the vapor phase of liquid nitrogen. Analytical flow cytometry was used to check the purity and quantity of every magnetically sorted T cell population. Each sorted fraction had its genomic DNA isolated and then quantified by UV absorbance on a Nanodrop 2000c. Remarks on this clone: Its antigen remains undetermined. Base qualities were left out, and no much larger clone turns up one base away.

Using the deep immunoSEQ assay, TCR CDR3 regions were amplified from genomic DNA by multiplex PCR. Extracted genomic DNA from each cell subset was spread evenly across all wells of several immunoSEQ 96-well plates, with each plate serving as a replicate. For sorted subsets, each replicate PCR was loaded with 200 to 250 ng genomic DNA, equivalent to some 31,000 T cell genomes. Purified libraries were measured with a Qubit 3.0 fluorometer, size-checked on a Bioanalyzer 2100, and measured again with the KAPA Library Quantification kit. Each immunoSEQ 96-well plate was sequenced on its own single-read 150-cycle Illumina NextSeq 550 flow cell. For the original study's pipeline: Because the immunoSEQ output included only junctional sequences and no quality scores, the filtering could not be the same as the filtering used for full-length reads. Sequences were annotated with PyIR, a Python wrapper for IgBLAST v1.9, using IMGT germline references to assign V/J genes and CDR3. Any read was removed if the V/J assignment was weak (E-value above 1e-6), the CDR3 was missing, or the read contained stop codons, out-of-frame junctions, or ambiguous translated residues. V3J clonotypes were defined by identical inferred V gene, J gene, and CDR3 amino acid sequence. Percentage overlap between repertoires was calculated by dividing the number of shared unique clonotypes by the size of the smaller repertoire. Richness of each repertoire was evaluated using RTK rarefaction, the Chao1 estimator, and Recon v2.1 estimates of unobserved clonotypes. Generation probabilities for all TCRbeta clonotypes obtained by the gDNA method from a handful of donors were computed using OLGA. In its TCRdb copy, this immuneACCESS table keeps in-frame sequences only and misses some clones. Where compared with another copy, unresolved V genes explain less than half of these, and the others have no known cause. V and J calls and clone size are given by that table; D and trimming were obtained from the DNA. In all, the sample holds millions of clones, and 90% to 95% of those were seen once. The ten largest make up over 0.12% of the sample.

The TCR comes from a man aged 18 to 29 in good health. The sequenced sample consisted of naive CD4+ T cells sorted from blood. Interpreted using the paper, the cell subset or site label stands for: CD45RA+ positively selected.

At the DNA level, the sequence is TGTGCCAGCAGCAATCACAGGGGGAGAACAACTGAAGCTTTCTTT. It encodes CASSNHRGRTTEAFF. Here the chain combines TRBV7-3 and TRBJ1-1, with 8 junctional bases fitting TRBD1. The CDR3, from cysteine to phenylalanine, totals 15 residues. Only the CDR3 DNA stays, 45 bases, in frame from base 1. V lost 5 bases and J lost 5 bases, and the count of bases not matched to a germline gene is 10. Reading the germline V gene gives CDR1 SGHTA and CDR2 FQGTGA.